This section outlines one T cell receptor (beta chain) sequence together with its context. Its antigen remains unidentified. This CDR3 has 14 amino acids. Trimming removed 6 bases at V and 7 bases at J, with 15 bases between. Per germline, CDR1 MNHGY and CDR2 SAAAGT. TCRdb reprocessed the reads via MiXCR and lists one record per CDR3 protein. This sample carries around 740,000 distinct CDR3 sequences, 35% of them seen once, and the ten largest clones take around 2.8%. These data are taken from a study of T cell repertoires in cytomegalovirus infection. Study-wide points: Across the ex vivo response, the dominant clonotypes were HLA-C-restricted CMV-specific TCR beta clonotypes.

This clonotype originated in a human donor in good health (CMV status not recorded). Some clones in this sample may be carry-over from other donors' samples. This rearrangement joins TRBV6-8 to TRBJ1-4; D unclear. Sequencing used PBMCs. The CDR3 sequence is CASRREESSEKLFF. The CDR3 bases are TGTGCCAGCAGGCGGGAGGAGAGTAGTGAAAAACTGTTTTTT.